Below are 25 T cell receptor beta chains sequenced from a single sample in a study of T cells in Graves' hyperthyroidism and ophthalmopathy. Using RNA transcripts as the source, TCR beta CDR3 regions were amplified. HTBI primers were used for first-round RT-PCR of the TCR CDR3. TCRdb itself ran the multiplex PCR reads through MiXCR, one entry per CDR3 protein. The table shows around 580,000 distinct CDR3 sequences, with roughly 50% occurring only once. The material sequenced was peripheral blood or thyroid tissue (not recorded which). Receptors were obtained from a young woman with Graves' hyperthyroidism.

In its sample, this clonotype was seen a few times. The CDR3 coding sequence is TGCGCCAGCGGATCCGGCCCGGAAGAGACCCAGTACTTC. This sequence encodes CASGSGPEETQYF. V gene TRBV5-1 combines with J gene TRBJ2-5; D gene uncertain. CDR3 length: 13 residues. With 7 bases removed from V and 3 bases from J, the gap between germline ends came to 13 bases. CDR1 is SGHRS, CDR2 YFSETQ, per germline. Based on the CDR3 plus reference TRBV5-1 and TRBJ2-5, the full variable domain is KAGVTQTPRYLIKTRGQQVTLSCSPISGHRSVSWYQQTPGQGLQFLFEYFSETQRNKGNFPGRFSGRQFSNSRSEMNVSTLELGDSALYLCASGSGPEETQYFGPGTRLLVL.

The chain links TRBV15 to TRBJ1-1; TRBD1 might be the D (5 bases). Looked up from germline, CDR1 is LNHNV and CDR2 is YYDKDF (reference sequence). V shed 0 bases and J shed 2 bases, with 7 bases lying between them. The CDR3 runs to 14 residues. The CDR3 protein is CATSRDRANTEAFF. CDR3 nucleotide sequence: TGTGCCACCAGCAGAGACAGGGCTAACACTGAAGCTTTCTTT.

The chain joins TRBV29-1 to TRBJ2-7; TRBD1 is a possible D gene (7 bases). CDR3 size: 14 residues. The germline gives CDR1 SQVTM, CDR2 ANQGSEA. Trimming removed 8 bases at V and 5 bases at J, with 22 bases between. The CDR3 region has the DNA TGCAGCAGTGATAAGACAGGGAGGCATGACGAGCAGTACTTC. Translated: CSSDKTGRHDEQYF.

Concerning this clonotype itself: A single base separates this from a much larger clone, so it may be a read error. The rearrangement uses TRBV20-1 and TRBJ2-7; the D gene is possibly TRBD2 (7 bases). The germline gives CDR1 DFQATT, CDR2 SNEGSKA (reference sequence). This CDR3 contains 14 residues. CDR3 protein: CSARDTPGGFEQCF. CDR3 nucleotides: TGCAGTGCTAGAGATACCCCGGGGGGCTTCGAGCAGTGCTTC.

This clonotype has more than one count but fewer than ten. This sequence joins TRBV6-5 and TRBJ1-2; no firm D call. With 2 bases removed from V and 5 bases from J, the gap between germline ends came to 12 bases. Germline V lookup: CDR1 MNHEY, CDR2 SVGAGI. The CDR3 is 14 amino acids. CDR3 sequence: CASSYLRLGYGYTF. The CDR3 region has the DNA TGTGCCAGCAGTTACCTGAGGCTTGGGTATGGCTACACCTTC.

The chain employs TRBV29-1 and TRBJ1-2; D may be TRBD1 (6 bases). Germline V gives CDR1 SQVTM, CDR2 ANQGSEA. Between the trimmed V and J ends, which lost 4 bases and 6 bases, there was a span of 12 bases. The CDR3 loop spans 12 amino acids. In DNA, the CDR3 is TGCAGCGTTGCGGCAGGGGATCATGGCTACACCTTC. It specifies CSVAAGDHGYTF.

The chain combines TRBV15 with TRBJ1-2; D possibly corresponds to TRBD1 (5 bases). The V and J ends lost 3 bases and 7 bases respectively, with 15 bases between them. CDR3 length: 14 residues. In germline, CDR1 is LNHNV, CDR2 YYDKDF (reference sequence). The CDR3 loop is CATSSRKAGAGYTF. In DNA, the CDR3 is TGTGCCACCAGCAGCCGGAAGGCCGGGGCTGGCTACACCTTC.

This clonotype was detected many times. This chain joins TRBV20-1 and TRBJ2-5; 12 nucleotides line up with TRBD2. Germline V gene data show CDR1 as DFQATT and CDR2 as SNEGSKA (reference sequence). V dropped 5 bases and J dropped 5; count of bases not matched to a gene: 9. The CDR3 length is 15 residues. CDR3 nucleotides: TGCAGTGCTGGAGGACTAGCGGGACGTCGGGAGACCCAGTACTTC. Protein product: CSAGGLAGRRETQYF.

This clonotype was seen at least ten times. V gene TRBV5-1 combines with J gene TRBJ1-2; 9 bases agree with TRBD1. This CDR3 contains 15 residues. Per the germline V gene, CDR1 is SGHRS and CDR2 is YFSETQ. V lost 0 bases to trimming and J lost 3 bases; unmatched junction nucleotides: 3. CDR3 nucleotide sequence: TGCGCCAGCAGCTTGGACAGGGGGCAATACTATGGCTACACCTTC. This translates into CASSLDRGQYYGYTF.

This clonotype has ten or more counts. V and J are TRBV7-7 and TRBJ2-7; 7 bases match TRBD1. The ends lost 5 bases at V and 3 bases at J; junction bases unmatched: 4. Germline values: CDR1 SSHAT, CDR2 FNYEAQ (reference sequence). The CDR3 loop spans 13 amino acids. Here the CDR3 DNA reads TGTGCCAGCAGCCAAAGGGACAGCTACGAGCAGTACTTC. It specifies CASSQRDSYEQYF.

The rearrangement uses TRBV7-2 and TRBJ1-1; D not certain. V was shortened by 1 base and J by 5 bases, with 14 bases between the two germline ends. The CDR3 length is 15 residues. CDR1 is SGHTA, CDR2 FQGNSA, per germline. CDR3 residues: CASSLVAQRWTEAFF. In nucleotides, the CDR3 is TGTGCCAGCAGCTTAGTAGCCCAGCGGTGGACTGAAGCTTTCTTT.

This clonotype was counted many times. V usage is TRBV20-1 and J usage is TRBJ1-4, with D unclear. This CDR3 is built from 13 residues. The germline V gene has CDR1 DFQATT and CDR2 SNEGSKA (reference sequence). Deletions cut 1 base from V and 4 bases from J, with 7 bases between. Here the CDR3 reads CSARAGFNEKLFF. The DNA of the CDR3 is TGCAGTGCTAGAGCCGGGTTTAATGAAAAACTGTTTTTT.

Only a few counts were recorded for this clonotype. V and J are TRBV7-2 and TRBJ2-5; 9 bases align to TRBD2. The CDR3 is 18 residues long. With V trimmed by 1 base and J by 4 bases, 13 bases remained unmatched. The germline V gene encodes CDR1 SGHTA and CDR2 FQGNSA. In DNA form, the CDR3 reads TGTGCCAGCAGCTTAGTTCGGACTAGCGAAGGATGGGGAGAGACCCAGTACTTC. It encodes CASSLVRTSEGWGETQYF.

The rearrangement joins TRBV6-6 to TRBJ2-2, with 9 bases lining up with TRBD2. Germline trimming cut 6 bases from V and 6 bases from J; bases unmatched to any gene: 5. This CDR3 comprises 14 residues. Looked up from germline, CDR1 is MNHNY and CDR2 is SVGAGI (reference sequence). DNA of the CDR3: TGTGCCAGCAGCGAGACTAGCGGAGCCGGGGAGCTGTTTTTT. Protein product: CASSETSGAGELFF.

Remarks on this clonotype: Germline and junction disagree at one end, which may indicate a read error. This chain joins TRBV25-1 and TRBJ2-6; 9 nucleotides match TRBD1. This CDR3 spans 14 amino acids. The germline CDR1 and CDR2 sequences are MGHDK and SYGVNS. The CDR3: CASSALTGGNVLTF. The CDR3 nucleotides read TGTGCCAGCAGTGCATTGACAGGGGGCAACGTCCTGACTTTC.

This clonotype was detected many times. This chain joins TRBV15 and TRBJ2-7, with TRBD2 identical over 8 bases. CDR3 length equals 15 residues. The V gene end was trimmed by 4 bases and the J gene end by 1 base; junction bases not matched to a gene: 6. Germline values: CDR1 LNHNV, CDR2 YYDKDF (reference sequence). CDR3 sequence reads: CATSIGLAGSYEQYF. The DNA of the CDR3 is TGTGCCACCAGCATAGGATTAGCGGGATCCTACGAGCAGTACTTC.

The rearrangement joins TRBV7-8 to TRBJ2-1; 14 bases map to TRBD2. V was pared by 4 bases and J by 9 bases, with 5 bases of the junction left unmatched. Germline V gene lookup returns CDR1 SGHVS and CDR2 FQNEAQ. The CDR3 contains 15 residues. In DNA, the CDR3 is TGTGCCAGCAGCTCAGGACTAGCGGGAGGTCTTGAGCAGTTCTTC. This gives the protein CASSSGLAGGLEQFF.

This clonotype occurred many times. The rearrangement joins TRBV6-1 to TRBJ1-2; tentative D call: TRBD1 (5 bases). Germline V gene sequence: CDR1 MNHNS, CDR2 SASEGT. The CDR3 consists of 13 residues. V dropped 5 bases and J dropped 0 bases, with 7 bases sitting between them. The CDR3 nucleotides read TGTGCCAGCAGTTCGACAGCTAACTATGGCTACACCTTC. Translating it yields CASSSTANYGYTF.

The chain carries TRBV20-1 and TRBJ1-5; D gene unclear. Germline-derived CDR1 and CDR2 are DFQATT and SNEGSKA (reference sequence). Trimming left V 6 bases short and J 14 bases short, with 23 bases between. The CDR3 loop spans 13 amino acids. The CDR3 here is CSARTGGPMDEHF. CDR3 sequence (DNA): TGCAGTGCGAGGACGGGAGGGCCGATGGACGAGCATTTT.

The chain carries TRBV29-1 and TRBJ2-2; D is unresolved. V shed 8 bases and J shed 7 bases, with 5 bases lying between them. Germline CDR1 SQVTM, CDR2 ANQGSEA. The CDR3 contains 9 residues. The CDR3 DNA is TGCAGCTACGTCGGGGAGCTGTTTTTT. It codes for CSYVGELFF.

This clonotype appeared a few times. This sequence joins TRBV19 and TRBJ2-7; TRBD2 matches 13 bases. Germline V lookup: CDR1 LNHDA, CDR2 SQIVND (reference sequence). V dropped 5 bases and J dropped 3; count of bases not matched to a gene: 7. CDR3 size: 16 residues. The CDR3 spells CASSYRTSGRNYEQYF. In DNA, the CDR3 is TGTGCCAGTAGTTATAGGACTAGCGGGAGAAACTACGAGCAGTACTTC.

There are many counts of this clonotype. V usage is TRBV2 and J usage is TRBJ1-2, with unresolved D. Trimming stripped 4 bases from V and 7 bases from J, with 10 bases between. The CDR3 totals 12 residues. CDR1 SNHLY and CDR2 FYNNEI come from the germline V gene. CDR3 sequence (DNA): TGTGCCAGCAGTGTATCTTGGTCTGGCTACACCTTC. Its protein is CASSVSWSGYTF. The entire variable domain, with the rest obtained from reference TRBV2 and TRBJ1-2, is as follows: EPEVTQTPSHQVTQMGQEVILRCVPISNHLYFYWYRQILGQKVEFLVSFYNNEISEKSEIFDDQFSVERPDGSNFTLKIRSTKLEDSAMYFCASSVSWSGYTFGSGTRLTVV.

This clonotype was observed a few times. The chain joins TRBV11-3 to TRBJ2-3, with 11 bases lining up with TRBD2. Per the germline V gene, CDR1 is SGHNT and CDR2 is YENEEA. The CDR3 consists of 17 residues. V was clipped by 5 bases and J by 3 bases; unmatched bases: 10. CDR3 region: CASSIRKTSGKTDTQYF. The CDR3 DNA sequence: TGTGCCAGCAGCATACGGAAGACTAGCGGGAAAACAGATACGCAGTATTTT.

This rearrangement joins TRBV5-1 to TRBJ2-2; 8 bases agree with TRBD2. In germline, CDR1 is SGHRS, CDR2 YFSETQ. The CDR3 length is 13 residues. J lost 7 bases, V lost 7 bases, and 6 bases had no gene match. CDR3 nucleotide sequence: TGCGCCAGCCGTTTAGGGACTAGCGGGGAGCTGTTTTTT. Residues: CASRLGTSGELFF.

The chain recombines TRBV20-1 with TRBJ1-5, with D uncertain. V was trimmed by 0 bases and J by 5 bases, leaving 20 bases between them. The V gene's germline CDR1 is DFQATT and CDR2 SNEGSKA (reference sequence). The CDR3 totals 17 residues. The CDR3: CSARDPERGDKYQPQHF. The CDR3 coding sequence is TGCAGTGCTAGAGATCCAGAGCGGGGAGACAAATATCAGCCCCAGCATTTT.